This TCR beta chain was documented in a study of T cells expressing NK-cell markers (dated by TCRdb to the early 2020s). A note on the overall study: Three sorted T-cell subsets (CD3+CD56+NKG2C+, CD3+CD56+NKG2C- and CD3+CD56-NKG2C+) from under 10 donors had their TCR beta-chain repertoires profiled. Of the eight sequenced donors, seven were found to be HCMV-seropositive and one was found to be HCMV-seronegative. The eight sequenced donors were randomly selected healthy volunteers, three men and five women. Illumina HiSeq 2000/2500, MiSeq or NextSeq was used to sequence libraries as 2 x 150 bp reads.

Results and caveats for the whole study, not just this receptor: It remained unclear whether the expanded NKG2C-expressing T cell clones were specific for HCMV antigens. Those dominant clonotypes were again the most abundant among CD3+CD56-NKG2C+ cells in a handful of donors, at roughly 25-60.1%. In several donors, the dominant CD3+CD56+NKG2C+ clonotypes ranked among the top 10 CD8+ clonotypes, making up roughly 1.0-7.0% of CD8+ T cells.

Sequencing instrument: Illumina HiSeq 2000. TCR beta cDNA libraries were prepared using 5'RACE template switching, which introduced a universal primer site and unique molecular identifiers. Synthesis of cDNA was primed from the TCR beta constant segment and was followed by two consecutive PCR amplification steps. The study's own analysis went as follows. MIGEC was used to demultiplex reads and group the reads by UMI, and MiTCR was used to assemble and quantify clonotypes. To exclude erroneous sequences, any TCR cDNA sequence not supported by at least two reads was discarded. The tcR package was used for downstream repertoire analysis, and clonotypes were matched between fractions using CDR3 nucleotide sequence together with V segment. VDJmatch was used to annotate antigen specificity against VDJdb, with one amino acid substitution in CDR3 allowed. The reads were reprocessed in TCRdb, with one entry per CDR3 protein sequence and no accompanying DNA. The V and J calls come from TCRdb's annotation, not from the publication. The sample table holds hundreds of thousands of distinct CDR3 sequences. Roughly 3.6% of the sample is held by the ten biggest clonotypes.

On this clonotype itself: What this receptor recognizes is not known.

A commercial ELISA kit detecting HCMV-specific IgG in serum was used to determine HCMV serostatus. Ficoll density gradient centrifugation was used to isolate peripheral blood mononuclear cells from blood. The CDR1 and CDR2 encoded by the germline V gene (reference sequence) are DFQATT and SNEGSKA. The CDR3, cysteine through phenylalanine, is 14 amino acids long. The DNA is not on file. The sequenced material came from blood T cells: a sorted CD56 or NKG2C T cell subset, CD4+ or CD8+ T cells, or bulk PBMC T cells (not recorded which). Recombination connected TRBV20-1 to TRBJ2-3; TCRdb returns TRBD1, unconfirmable since there is no DNA. The origin of this receptor is a man aged 18 to 30 in good health. Donor details come from another sample of the same person, matched by shared clones. The CDR3 region has the sequence CSAMGLRVADTQYF.